This entry lists 23 T cell receptor beta chains sequenced from one sample in a study of CD8 T cells in ankylosing spondylitis. TCRdb recomputed calls from the 5' RACE reads with MiXCR, one row per CDR3 protein. The data show hundreds of thousands of distinct CDR3 sequences, with approximately 11% seen just once and approximately 7% held by the top ten. Their specific antigens are unknown. General observations from the study: Fewer than 10 highly homologous variants made up a TCR beta motif that seemed to typify ankylosing spondylitis blood.

Sequencing used blood, either unsorted or a sorted T cell fraction (not recorded which). All receptors come from a male donor with ankylosing spondylitis.

CDR3 sequence reads: CASSQVVGTQYF. CDR3 bases: TGTGCCAGCAGCCAAGTTGTCGGGACCCAGTACTTC. J is TRBJ2-5 and V is TRBV3-1; D remains ambiguous. CDR1 is LGHDT, CDR2 YNNKEL, per germline (reference sequence). Trimming removed 1 base from V and 7 bases from J, with 7 bases in between. This CDR3 has 12 amino acids.

This clonotype has only a few counts. V is TRBV15 and J is TRBJ1-1, with 9 bases fitting TRBD1. Germline V CDR1 and CDR2: LNHNV, YYDKDF (reference sequence). Losses at the gene ends were 5 bases for V and 10 bases for J; bases not matched to a gene: 8. The CDR3 runs 13 residues. The CDR3 is CATSEGQGIGAFF. CDR3 DNA sequence: TGTGCCACCAGCGAGGGACAGGGTATTGGAGCTTTCTTT.

V is TRBV5-5 and J is TRBJ2-7; D call uncertain. Trimming pared 3 bases from V and 0 bases from J, leaving 19 bases between. The CDR3 runs to 17 residues. Germline V lookup: CDR1 SGHKS, CDR2 YYEKEE (reference sequence). The CDR3 loop reads CASSSSKTQSSSYEQYV. The CDR3 bases are TGTGCCAGCAGCTCATCTAAGACCCAATCCAGCTCCTACGAGCAGTACGTC.

The chain carries TRBV24-1 and TRBJ2-1; 7 bases line up with TRBD2. The CDR3 is made up of 14 amino acids. Germline assignment: CDR1 KGHDR and CDR2 SFDVKD. V lost 6 bases to trimming and J lost 8 bases; unmatched junction nucleotides: 9. CDR3 sequence reads: CATSPGLDIHEQFF. The CDR3 DNA follows: TGTGCCACCAGTCCTGGACTAGATATCCATGAGCAGTTCTTC.

This chain joins TRBV10-3 and TRBJ1-2; 11 bases agree with TRBD1. With V trimmed by 7 bases and J by 7 bases, 5 bases remained unmatched. The CDR3 is 13 amino acids. CDR1 and CDR2 (germline): ENHRY, SYGVKD. The CDR3 reads CAIKGQGAGGYTF. DNA for the CDR3: TGTGCCATCAAAGGACAGGGGGCCGGTGGCTACACCTTC.

Only a few counts were recorded for this clonotype. CDR3 loop: CSVEGTGSTDTQYF. The CDR3 DNA reads TGCAGCGTTGAGGGGACAGGGAGTACAGATACGCAGTATTTT. The chain has TRBV29-1 and TRBJ2-3; TRBD1 agrees at 9 bases. Germline V gene data show CDR1 as SQVTM and CDR2 as ANQGSEA. V was clipped by 3 bases and J by 3 bases; unmatched bases: 4. The CDR3 loop spans 14 amino acids.

This clonotype was seen a handful of times. V usage is TRBV20-1 and J usage is TRBJ2-3; 8 bases line up with TRBD2. V was pared by 1 base and J by 3 bases, with 9 bases of the junction left unmatched. Germline-derived CDR1 and CDR2 are DFQATT and SNEGSKA (reference sequence). The CDR3 spans 16 residues. The CDR3 spells CSARGIPSGSTDTQYF. In DNA form, the CDR3 reads TGCAGTGCTAGAGGCATACCCAGCGGGAGTACAGATACGCAGTATTTT.

Only a few counts were recorded for this clonotype. The V gene is TRBV5-1, the J gene TRBJ1-1; possibly TRBD1 for D (5 bases). The CDR3 has 14 residues. Trimming took off 0 bases at V and 7 bases at J, with 13 bases between the two ends. Germline loops: CDR1 SGHRS, CDR2 YFSETQ. CDR3 sequence (DNA): TGCGCCAGCAGCTTGGGGGACCATTCCCTTGAAGCTTTCTTT. It yields the protein CASSLGDHSLEAFF.

This clonotype was picked up many times. The chain uses TRBV12-3 or TRBV12-4 and TRBJ1-2; tentatively, D is TRBD1 (6 bases). The CDR3 covers 17 residues. The germline V and J ends were trimmed by 7 bases and 9 bases, with 30 bases remaining between them. The CDR3: CASISTPRGLSALCYTF. CDR3 bases: TGTGCCAGCATCTCGACCCCAAGGGGGTTATCGGCTTTATGCTACACCTTC.

The chain couples TRBV3-1 to TRBJ1-5; D is uncertain. V gave up 2 bases and J gave up 4 bases, with 6 bases separating them. Germline V gives CDR1 LGHDT, CDR2 YNNKEL (reference sequence). The CDR3 covers 13 residues. This CDR3 reads CASSQQKNQPQHF. The DNA of the CDR3 is TGTGCCAGCAGCCAACAGAAAAATCAGCCCCAGCATTTT.

This clonotype was seen a few times. The J gene is TRBJ2-1, the V gene TRBV20-1; no firm D call. Between the trimmed V and J ends, which lost 6 bases and 4 bases, there was a span of 4 bases. Germline loops: CDR1 DFQATT, CDR2 SNEGSKA (reference sequence). CDR3 size: 10 residues. CDR3 sequence reads: CSAWYNEQFF. CDR3 nucleotides: TGCAGTGCGTGGTACAATGAGCAGTTCTTC.

This rearrangement joins TRBV20-1 to TRBJ1-1; 9 bases match TRBD1. V shed 3 bases, J shed 8 bases, and the junction held 10 bases outside the gene matches. Germline CDR1 and CDR2: DFQATT and SNEGSKA (reference sequence). The CDR3 length is 14 residues. CDR3 in DNA: TGCAGTGCTAGTACCCTTACGGGGACAGGGGAAGCTTTCTTT. Protein sequence: CSASTLTGTGEAFF.

This clonotype was seen only a few times. The V gene is TRBV24-1, the J gene TRBJ2-3; TRBD2 matches at 14 bases. The CDR3 covers 16 residues. From germline, CDR1 is KGHDR and CDR2 SFDVKD. The J segment lost 4 bases and the V segment lost 3 bases, leaving 2 bases of the junction unmatched. CDR3 in amino acids: CATSDTGLAGADTQYF. DNA for the CDR3: TGTGCCACCAGTGATACGGGACTAGCGGGAGCAGATACGCAGTATTTT.

A few counts support this clonotype. V and J are TRBV5-6 and TRBJ1-4, with a possible D match to TRBD1 (6 bases). Germline assignment: CDR1 SGHDT and CDR2 YYEEEE. The CDR3 runs to 13 residues. Trimming took 9 bases from V and 6 from J, leaving 15 bases between them. DNA of the CDR3: TGTGCCACCGGGGACAAGAACGATGAAAAACTGTTTTTT. Its protein product is CATGDKNDEKLFF.

The rearrangement joins TRBV28 to TRBJ2-4; D gene uncertain. CDR1 and CDR2 (germline): MDHEN, SYDVKM. V lost 5 bases and J 7 bases, leaving 18 bases between the germline ends. This CDR3 contains 15 residues. This chain's CDR3 is CASSPPEGNGNIQYF. CDR3 nucleotides: TGTGCCAGCAGTCCCCCGGAAGGGAATGGGAACATTCAGTACTTC.

Many counts were recorded for this clonotype. The V call is TRBV4-1, the J call TRBJ2-5, with a possible D match to TRBD1 (5 bases). V lost 0 bases and J lost 3, with 20 bases in between. The CDR3 runs to 18 residues. Germline V CDR1 and CDR2: MGHRA, YSYEKL. The CDR3 nucleotides read TGCGCCAGCAGCCAAGACGGCGGAATGACGACAGATGAAGAGACCCAGTACTTC. Protein: CASSQDGGMTTDEETQYF.

V and J are TRBV20-1 and TRBJ1-3; the D is unclear. Germline loops: CDR1 DFQATT, CDR2 SNEGSKA (reference sequence). Trimming took off 6 bases at V and 1 base at J, with 10 bases between the two ends. This CDR3 contains 13 residues. The CDR3 spells CSAATASGNTIYF. CDR3 nucleotide sequence: TGCAGTGCCGCGACTGCTTCTGGAAACACCATATATTTT.

V is TRBV29-1 and J is TRBJ2-1; possible D gene TRBD1, 6 bases. The germline V gene encodes CDR1 SQVTM and CDR2 ANQGSEA. The CDR3 runs 15 residues. Deletions cut 5 bases from V and 0 bases from J, with 14 bases between. The CDR3, as DNA: TGCAGCGTTTTAAGAGGGGGTAGCTCCTACAATGAGCAGTTCTTC. Its translation is CSVLRGGSSYNEQFF.

The sample holds a few counts of this clonotype. This chain joins TRBV3-1 and TRBJ1-1; D gene uncertain. The germline gives CDR1 LGHDT, CDR2 YNNKEL (reference sequence). The CDR3 covers 14 residues. V shed 1 base and J shed 3 bases, with 9 bases lying between them. DNA of the CDR3: TGTGCCAGCAGCCAAGTCGGCTCCTACACTGAAGCTTTCTTT. Its translation: CASSQVGSYTEAFF.

The J gene is TRBJ1-5, the V gene TRBV6-1, with TRBD1 identical over 7 bases. CDR1 MNHNS and CDR2 SASEGT come from the germline V gene. V was clipped by 5 bases and J by 3 bases; unmatched bases: 10. CDR3 size: 16 residues. The CDR3 region has the DNA TGTGCCAGCAGTAAAAAGACAGGGCCGACCAATCAGCCCCAGCATTTT. Translation: CASSKKTGPTNQPQHF.

The chain couples TRBV20-1 to TRBJ1-1, with 7 bases lining up with TRBD1. V lost 5 bases to trimming and J lost 5 bases; unmatched junction nucleotides: 8. CDR1 and CDR2 (germline): DFQATT, SNEGSKA (reference sequence). The CDR3 is made up of 13 amino acids. As DNA, the CDR3 is TGCAGTGCTTCTACAGGGGTCTGGACTGAAGCTTTCTTT. This encodes CSASTGVWTEAFF.

The V gene is TRBV13, the J gene TRBJ2-1, with D uncertain. V was clipped by 7 bases and J by 5 bases, with 9 bases between them. The germline V gene encodes CDR1 PRHDT and CDR2 FYEKMQ (reference sequence). The CDR3 sequence is 12 residues long. The CDR3, as DNA: TGTGCCAGCAATGGCAGAAACAATGAGCAGTTCTTC. It specifies CASNGRNNEQFF. The full variable domain, in which reference TRBV13 and TRBJ2-1 provide the parts outside the CDR3, is AAGVIQSPRHLIKEKRETATLKCYPIPRHDTVYWYQQGPGQDPQFLISFYEKMQSDKGSIPDRFSAQQFSDYHSELNMSSLELGDSALYFCASNGRNNEQFFGPGTRLTVL.

The V and J genes are TRBV12-3 or TRBV12-4 and TRBJ1-1, with D maybe TRBD1 (5 bases). Trimming left V 6 bases short and J 4 bases short, with 15 bases between. This CDR3 spans 14 amino acids. In nucleotides, the CDR3 is TGTGCCAGCAGCCAGCGTGGGGGGTTCACTGAAGCTTTCTTT. It yields the protein CASSQRGGFTEAFF.